These 6 T cell receptor beta chains were sequenced from one sample in a study of cytomegalovirus exposure and HLA in healthy donors. 13 Jbeta primers and 60 Vbeta primers were used for the PCR. The table came from immunoSEQ multiplex PCR; TCRdb's copy has only in-frame clones and leaves some out. The sample holds 150,000 or so clones, about three quarters seen once. Sequenced sample: PBMCs. Receptors were obtained from a man aged 35-49 years in good health and CMV-seropositive.

V and J are TRBV7-9 and TRBJ2-7; the D is unclear. The CDR3 length is 14 residues. The germline CDR1 and CDR2 sequences are SEHNR and FQNEAQ (reference sequence). The V gene lost 2 bases and the J gene lost 0 bases, with 8 bases spanning the gap. CDR3 sequence reads: CASSLSYSSYEQYF. As DNA, the CDR3 is TGTGCCAGCAGCTTATCGTACAGCTCCTACGAGCAGTACTTC.

CDR3 nucleotide sequence: TGTGCCAGCAGCCTGGGACAGGAGCACAATGAGCAGTTCTTC. Protein: CASSLGQEHNEQFF. This sequence joins TRBV7-9 and TRBJ2-1; 8 nucleotides agree with TRBD1. Per the germline V gene, CDR1 is SEHNR and CDR2 is FQNEAQ (reference sequence). Germline trimming cut 5 bases from V and 5 bases from J; bases unmatched to any gene: 5. The CDR3 length is 14 residues. The whole variable domain, filled in from reference TRBV7-9 and TRBJ2-1, reads DTGVSQNPRHKITKRGQNVTFRCDPISEHNRLYWYRQTLGQGPEFLTYFQNEAQLEKSRLLSDRFSAERPKGSFSTLEIQRTEQGDSAMYLCASSLGQEHNEQFFGPGTRLTVL.

The genes are TRBV2 and TRBJ2-2; D perhaps matches TRBD2 (6 bases). The V gene lost 6 bases and the J gene lost 5 bases, with 13 bases spanning the gap. The CDR3 covers 14 residues. Germline CDR1 reads SNHLY; CDR2 reads FYNNEI. The CDR3 DNA reads TGTGCCAGCAGGGGAGTACGGGGGACCGGGGAGCTGTTTTTT. Residues: CASRGVRGTGELFF. Full variable domain (outside the CDR3, taken from reference TRBV2 and TRBJ2-2): EPEVTQTPSHQVTQMGQEVILRCVPISNHLYFYWYRQILGQKVEFLVSFYNNEISEKSEIFDDQFSVERPDGSNFTLKIRSTKLEDSAMYFCASRGVRGTGELFFGEGSRLTVL.

The genes are TRBV6-5 and TRBJ2-1; 8 positions match TRBD1. The germline V gene has CDR1 MNHEY and CDR2 SVGAGI. Germline trimming cut 8 bases from V and 6 bases from J; bases unmatched to any gene: 12. This CDR3 spans 15 amino acids. The CDR3 coding sequence is TGTGCCAGCTTACCGCAGCAGGGGGCGCTCAATGAGCAGTTCTTC. Amino acids: CASLPQQGALNEQFF.

This clone was detected once. This rearrangement joins TRBV5-4 to TRBJ2-5; D perhaps matches TRBD2 (6 bases). V was pared by 5 bases and J by 13 bases, with 18 bases between. The germline V gene has CDR1 SGHNT and CDR2 YYREEE (reference sequence). The CDR3 consists of 12 residues. CDR3 nucleotides: TGTGCCAGCAGATTCTACGGGAGTCCCTGGTACTTC. It codes for CASRFYGSPWYF.

The chain employs TRBV7-5 and TRBJ1-6; whether TRBD1, the table's D call, matches the DNA was not checked. TRBV7-5 is labeled a pseudogene. The CDR3 is made up of 11 amino acids. DNA of the CDR3: TGTGTCAAGACAGGCCGATCACCCCTCCACTTT. It translates to CVKTGRSPLHF.